The clone carrying this T cell receptor (beta chain) showed up many times. The antigen remains unidentified. The data are from a study of CD8+CD57+ T cells in acquired aplastic anemia. Findings of the study overall: Patients had about 31 CD8+ CDR3 sequences in common with controls (the shared set).

CDR3 and TCR beta VDJ profiling relied on genomic DNA as the template. TCRdb re-called the reads with MiXCR, one entry per CDR3 protein. The profile shows 200,000 to 250,000 distinct CDR3 sequences, approximately 60% of them singletons. The CDR3 has 17 residues. V dropped 2 bases and J dropped 4; count of bases not matched to a gene: 10. Per the germline V gene, CDR1 is SGHKS and CDR2 is YYEKEE (reference sequence). The J gene is TRBJ2-5, the V gene TRBV5-5, with 11 positions matching TRBD1. The source of this sequence is a human donor in good health. The sequenced sample was sorted CD4+, CD8+, or CD8+CD57+ T cells (not recorded which) from PBMCs. CDR3: CASSFYYRTGGGETQYF. The CDR3 nucleotides are TGTGCCAGCAGCTTTTACTACCGGACAGGGGGCGGAGAGACCCAGTACTTC.